This T cell receptor (beta chain) was recorded in a study of blood T cell repertoires in COVID-19. CDR3 length equals 16 residues. V was clipped by 5 bases and J by 4 bases, with 19 bases between them. Per the germline V gene, CDR1 is KGHSH and CDR2 is LQKENI. Profiled with immunoSEQ multiplex PCR; TCRdb holds only in-frame clones, not every one. Among approximately 160,000 clones listed, about 80% were seen once. Sequencing was performed on PBMCs or T cells enriched from blood (not recorded which). The TCR was taken from a man between 45 and 60 years old who had recovered from COVID-19. This sequence joins TRBV18 and TRBJ2-3; maybe TRBD1 (6 bases). The CDR3 sequence: CASSSGATGLADTQYF. In nucleotides, the CDR3 is TGTGCCAGCTCATCAGGAGCTACAGGGTTAGCAGATACGCAGTATTTT.